This TCR beta chain appears in the sequencing data of a study of blood T cells in healthy people across ages. Comment on this clonotype: The antigen remains undetermined.

Primers used in a second PCR of about 7 to 12 cycles were a sample-barcoded 5' primer and a J-beta primer mix. TCRdb re-called the 5' RACE reads with MiXCR, one entry per CDR3 protein. The sample consists of nearly 800,000 distinct CDR3 sequences, about 61% of them appearing once. This CDR3 has 12 residues. The V gene lost 2 bases and the J gene lost 11 bases, with 7 bases spanning the gap. In germline, CDR1 is PRHDT, CDR2 FYEKMQ (reference sequence). Study observations and caveats: Per million T cells, the diversity of TCR beta decreased roughly linearly as age advanced. The unknown donor CMV status may have confounded expanded clonotype changes.

The specimen was blood. The chain recombines TRBV13 with TRBJ1-6; no definite D call. This clonotype originated in a man between 35 and 55 years old in good health. CDR3 nucleotides: TGTGCCAGCAGCTTAAATAGGGCACCCCTCCACTTT. This translates into CASSLNRAPLHF.